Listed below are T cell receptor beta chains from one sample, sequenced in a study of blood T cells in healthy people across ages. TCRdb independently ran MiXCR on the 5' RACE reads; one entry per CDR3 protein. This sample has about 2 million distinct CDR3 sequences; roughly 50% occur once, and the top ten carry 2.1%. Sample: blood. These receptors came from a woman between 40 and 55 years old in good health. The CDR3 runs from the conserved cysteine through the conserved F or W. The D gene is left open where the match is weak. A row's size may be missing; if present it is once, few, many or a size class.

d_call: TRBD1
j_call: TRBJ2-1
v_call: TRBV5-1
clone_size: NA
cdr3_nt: TGCGCCAGCAGCACGGGACAGCCTGCGGATGAGCAGTTCTTC
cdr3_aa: CASSTGQPADEQFF

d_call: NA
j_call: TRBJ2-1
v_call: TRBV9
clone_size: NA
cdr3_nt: TGTGCCAGCAGCGAGGGGGGGACTGAGCGCGATGAGCAGTTCTTC
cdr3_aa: CASSEGGTERDEQFF

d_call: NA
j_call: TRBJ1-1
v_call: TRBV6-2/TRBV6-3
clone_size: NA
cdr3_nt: TGTGCCAGCAGTTACTCGACGGGAAATGCTGGCACTGAAGCTTTCTTT
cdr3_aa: CASSYSTGNAGTEAFF

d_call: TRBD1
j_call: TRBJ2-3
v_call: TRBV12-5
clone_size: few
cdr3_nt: TGTGCTAGTGGCCCCGGGACAGGGTACACAGATACGCAGTATTTT
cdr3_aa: CASGPGTGYTDTQYF

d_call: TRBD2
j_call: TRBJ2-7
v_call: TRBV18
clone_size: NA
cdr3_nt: TGTGCCAGCTCACCAACCAGCGGGGGGGTTCTCTACAATGAGCAGTACTTC
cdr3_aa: CASSPTSGGVLYNEQYF

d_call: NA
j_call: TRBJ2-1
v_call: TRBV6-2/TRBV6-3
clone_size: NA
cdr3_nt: TGTGCCAGCAGTTATTGGGAAAGCTCCTACAATGAGCAGTTCTTC
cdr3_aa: CASSYWESSYNEQFF

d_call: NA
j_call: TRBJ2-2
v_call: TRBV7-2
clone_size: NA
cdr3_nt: TGTGCCAGCCCGGAGGGGCCTCCGAACACCGGGGAGCTGTTTTTT
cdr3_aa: CASPEGPPNTGELFF

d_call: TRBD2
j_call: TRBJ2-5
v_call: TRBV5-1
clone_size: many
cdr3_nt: TGCGCCAGCAGCTTAGCGGGGTTGAGAGAGACCCAGTACTTC
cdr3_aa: CASSLAGLRETQYF

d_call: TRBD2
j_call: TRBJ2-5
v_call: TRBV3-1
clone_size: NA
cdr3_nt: TGTGCCAGCAGCCAAGACGGGTCTAGCGGGGGAGGGTTAGAGACCCAGTACTTC
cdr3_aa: CASSQDGSSGGGLETQYF

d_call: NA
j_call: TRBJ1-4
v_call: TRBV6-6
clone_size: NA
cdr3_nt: TGTGCCAGCAGTTACTGGGGAGCCTCTGAAAAACTGTTTTTT
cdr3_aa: CASSYWGASEKLFF

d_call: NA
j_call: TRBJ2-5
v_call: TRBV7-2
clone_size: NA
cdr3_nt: TGTGCCAGCAGCTTAGTTGTCCCAGGGCGGGAGACCCAGTACTTC
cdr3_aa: CASSLVVPGRETQYF

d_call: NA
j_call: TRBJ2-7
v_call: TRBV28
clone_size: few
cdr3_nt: TGTGCCAGCACCGAAGGGGGGGCCTACGAGCAGTACTTC
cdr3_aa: CASTEGGAYEQYF

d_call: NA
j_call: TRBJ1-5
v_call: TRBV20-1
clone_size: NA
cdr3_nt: TGCAGTGCTAGGTTCGTCGGGGGGACTAGCAATCAGCCCCAGCATTTT
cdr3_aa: CSARFVGGTSNQPQHF

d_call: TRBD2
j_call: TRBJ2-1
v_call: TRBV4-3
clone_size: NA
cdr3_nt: TGCGCCAGCAGCCAACTCAAGCGGGGGCCTTACAATGAGCAGTTCTTC
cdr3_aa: CASSQLKRGPYNEQFF

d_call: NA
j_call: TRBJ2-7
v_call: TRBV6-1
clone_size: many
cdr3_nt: TGTGCCAGCAACTTAGACAGTTACGAGCAGTACTTC
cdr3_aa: CASNLDSYEQYF